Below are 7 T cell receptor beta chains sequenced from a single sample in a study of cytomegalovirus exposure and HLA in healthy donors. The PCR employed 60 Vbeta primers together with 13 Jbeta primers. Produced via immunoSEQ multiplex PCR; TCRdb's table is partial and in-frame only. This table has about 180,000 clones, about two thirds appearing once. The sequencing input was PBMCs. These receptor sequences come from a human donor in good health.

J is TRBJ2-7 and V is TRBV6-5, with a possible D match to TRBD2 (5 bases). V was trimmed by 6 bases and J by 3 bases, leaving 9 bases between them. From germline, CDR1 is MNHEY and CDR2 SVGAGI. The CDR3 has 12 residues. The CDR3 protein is CASSRGDYEQYF. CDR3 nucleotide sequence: TGTGCCAGCAGCCGGGGAGACTACGAGCAGTACTTC.

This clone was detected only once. CDR3 in amino acids: CASSLAGRSTQYF. The CDR3 DNA reads as TGCGCCAGCAGCTTGGCGGGTCGGAGTACGCAGTATTTT. The rearrangement joins TRBV5-1 to TRBJ2-3; D is undetermined. V lost 0 bases, J lost 8 bases, and 10 bases lay in between. This CDR3 comprises 13 residues. Germline-derived CDR1 and CDR2 are SGHRS and YFSETQ. Complete variable domain (other parts from reference TRBV5-1 and TRBJ2-3): KAGVTQTPRYLIKTRGQQVTLSCSPISGHRSVSWYQQTPGQGLQFLFEYFSETQRNKGNFPGRFSGRQFSNSRSEMNVSTLELGDSALYLCASSLAGRSTQYFGPGTRLTVL.

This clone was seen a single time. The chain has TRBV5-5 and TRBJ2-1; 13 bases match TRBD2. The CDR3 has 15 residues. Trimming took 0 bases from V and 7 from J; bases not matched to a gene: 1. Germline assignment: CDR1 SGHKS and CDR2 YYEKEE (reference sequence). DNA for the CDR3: TGTGCCAGCAGCTTGGCGGGACTAGCGGGAAATGAGCAGTTCTTC. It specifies CASSLAGLAGNEQFF. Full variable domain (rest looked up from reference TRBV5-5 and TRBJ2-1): DAGVTQSPTHLIKTRGQQVTLRCSPISGHKSVSWYQQVLGQGPQFIFQYYEKEERGRGNFPDRFSARQFPNYSSELNVNALLLGDSALYLCASSLAGLAGNEQFFGPGTRLTVL.

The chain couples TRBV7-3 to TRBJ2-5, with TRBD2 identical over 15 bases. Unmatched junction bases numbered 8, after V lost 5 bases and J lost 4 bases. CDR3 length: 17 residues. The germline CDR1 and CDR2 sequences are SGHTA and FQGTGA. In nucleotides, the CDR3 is TGTGCCAGCAGCCCTTGGACTAGCGGGGGGGCGAGAGAGACCCAGTACTTC. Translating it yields CASSPWTSGGARETQYF.

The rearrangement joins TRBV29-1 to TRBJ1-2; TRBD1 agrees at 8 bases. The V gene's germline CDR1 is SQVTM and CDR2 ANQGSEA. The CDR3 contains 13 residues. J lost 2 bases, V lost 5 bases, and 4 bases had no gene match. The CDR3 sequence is CSVKDRENYGYTF. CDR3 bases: TGCAGCGTTAAGGACAGGGAGAACTATGGCTACACCTTC.

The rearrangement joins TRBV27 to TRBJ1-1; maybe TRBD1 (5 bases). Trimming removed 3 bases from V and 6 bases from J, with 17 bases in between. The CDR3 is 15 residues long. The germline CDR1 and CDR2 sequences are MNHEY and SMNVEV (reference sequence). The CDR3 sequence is CASSLLRDARAEAFF. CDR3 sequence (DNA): TGTGCCAGCAGTTTGCTCAGGGATGCAAGGGCTGAAGCTTTCTTT.

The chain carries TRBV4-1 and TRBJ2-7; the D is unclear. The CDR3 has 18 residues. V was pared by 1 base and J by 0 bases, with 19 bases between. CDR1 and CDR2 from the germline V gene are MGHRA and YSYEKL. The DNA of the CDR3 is TGCGCCAGCAGCCAAGTCAGGATCAGGTTCCAAGCCTCCTACGAGCAGTACTTC. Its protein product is CASSQVRIRFQASYEQYF.